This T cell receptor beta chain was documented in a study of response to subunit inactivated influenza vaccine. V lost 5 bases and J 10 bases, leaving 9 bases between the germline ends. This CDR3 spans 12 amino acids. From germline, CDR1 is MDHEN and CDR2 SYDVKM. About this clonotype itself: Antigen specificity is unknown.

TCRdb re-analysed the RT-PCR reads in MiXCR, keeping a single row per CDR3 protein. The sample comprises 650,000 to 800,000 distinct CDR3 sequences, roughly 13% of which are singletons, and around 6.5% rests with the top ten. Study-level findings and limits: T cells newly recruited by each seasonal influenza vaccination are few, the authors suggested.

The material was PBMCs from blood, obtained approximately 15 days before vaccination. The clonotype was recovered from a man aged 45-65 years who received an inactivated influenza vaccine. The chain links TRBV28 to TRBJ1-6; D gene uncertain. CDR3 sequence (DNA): TGTGCCAGCAGTAATGGACGCTCACCCCTCCACTTT. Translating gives CASSNGRSPLHF.